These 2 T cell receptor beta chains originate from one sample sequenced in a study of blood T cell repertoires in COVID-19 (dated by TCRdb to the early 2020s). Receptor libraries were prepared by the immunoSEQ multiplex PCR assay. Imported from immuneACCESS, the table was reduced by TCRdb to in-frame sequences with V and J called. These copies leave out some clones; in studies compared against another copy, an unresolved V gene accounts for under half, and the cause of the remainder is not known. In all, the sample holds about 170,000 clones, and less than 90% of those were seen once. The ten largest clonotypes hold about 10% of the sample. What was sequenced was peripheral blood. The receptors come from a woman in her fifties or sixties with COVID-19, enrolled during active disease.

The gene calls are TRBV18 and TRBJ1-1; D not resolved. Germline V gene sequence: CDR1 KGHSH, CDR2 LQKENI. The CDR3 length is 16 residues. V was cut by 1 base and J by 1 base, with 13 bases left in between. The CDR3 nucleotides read TGTGCCAGCTCACCACGATGGGGAGATAAGAACACTGAAGCTTTCTTT. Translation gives CASSPRWGDKNTEAFF.

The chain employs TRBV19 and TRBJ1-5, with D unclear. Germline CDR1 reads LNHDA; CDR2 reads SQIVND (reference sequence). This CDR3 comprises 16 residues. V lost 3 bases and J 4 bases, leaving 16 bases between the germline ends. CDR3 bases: TGTGCCAGTAGTATCGAGTTGAGGGTTCGGAATCAGCCCCAGCATTTT. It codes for CASSIELRVRNQPQHF.